Listed below are T cell receptor beta chains from one sample, sequenced in a study of shared clonotypes between healthy human individuals. TCRdb keeps only in-frame clones here, not all; method: immunoSEQ multiplex PCR. The repertoire holds about 2 million clones, with about 95% as singletons. The sequencing input was naive CD8+ T cells sorted from blood. All receptors derive from a man younger than 35 in good health. Each CDR3 is given with its conserved first and last residue. The order of the fields is CDR3 DNA, CDR3 protein, D gene, V gene, J gene. A D gene is named only where the DNA matches it firmly.

CDR3 DNA: TGCGCCAGCAGCCAAAGGACTAGCGGGGGGGACACAGATACGCAGTATTTT; CDR3 protein: CASSQRTSGGDTDTQYF; D gene: TRBD2; V gene: TRBV4-1; J gene: TRBJ2-3
CDR3 DNA: TGTGCCAGCAGCTTAGAGGTAGCGGGCTTCACAGATACGCAGTATTTT; CDR3 protein: CASSLEVAGFTDTQYF; D gene: TRBD2; V gene: TRBV11-2; J gene: TRBJ2-3
CDR3 DNA: TGTGCCAGCAGCCCTCCCCTAGCGGGGGATAGCACAGATACGCAGTATTTT; CDR3 protein: CASSPPLAGDSTDTQYF; D gene: TRBD2; V gene: TRBV28; J gene: TRBJ2-3
CDR3 DNA: TGTGCCAGCAGTTACCAGGATGAGGGTTGGGGTGAGCAGTTCTTC; CDR3 protein: CASSYQDEGWGEQFF; D gene: -; V gene: TRBV6-5; J gene: TRBJ2-1
CDR3 DNA: TGTGCCAGCAGCTCGTGGGAGACCCAGTACTTC; CDR3 protein: CASSSWETQYF; D gene: -; V gene: TRBV7-9; J gene: TRBJ2-5
CDR3 DNA: TGTGCCAGCAGTTTAAACTACTACTACGAGCAGTACTTC; CDR3 protein: CASSLNYYYEQYF; D gene: -; V gene: TRBV27; J gene: TRBJ2-7
CDR3 DNA: TGTGCCAGCAGCTTAACTAGCGGGAGTGCCACCGGGGAGCTGTTTTTT; CDR3 protein: CASSLTSGSATGELFF; D gene: TRBD2; V gene: TRBV7-6; J gene: TRBJ2-2
CDR3 DNA: TGCGCCAGCAGCCAAGGGCTAGCGGGCTACATGAACAATGAGCAGTTCTTC; CDR3 protein: CASSQGLAGYMNNEQFF; D gene: TRBD2; V gene: TRBV4-3; J gene: TRBJ2-1
CDR3 DNA: TGTGCCAGCAGCCTTACAGCTAACTATGGCTACACCTTC; CDR3 protein: CASSLTANYGYTF; D gene: -; V gene: TRBV5-4; J gene: TRBJ1-2
CDR3 DNA: TGTGCCATCAGTGAACTAGGGGGATACTACGAGCAGTACTTC; CDR3 protein: CAISELGGYYEQYF; D gene: -; V gene: TRBV10-3; J gene: TRBJ2-7
CDR3 DNA: TGTGCCAGCAGCCCACTAGCGGGGTCCTACAATGAGCAGTTCTTC; CDR3 protein: CASSPLAGSYNEQFF; D gene: TRBD2; V gene: TRBV28; J gene: TRBJ2-1
CDR3 DNA: TGCGCCAGCAGCCCCCGGACAGGGCGCGATCTGAAGTACTTC; CDR3 protein: CASSPRTGRDLKYF; D gene: TRBD1; V gene: TRBV5-1; J gene: TRBJ2-7
CDR3 DNA: TGTGCCAGCAGCTTACAGGCAGGGTTGGACTATGGCTACACCTTC; CDR3 protein: CASSLQAGLDYGYTF; D gene: -; V gene: TRBV7-9; J gene: TRBJ1-2
CDR3 DNA: TGTGCCAGCAGCCACTCGACAGGGAACTATGGCTACACCTTC; CDR3 protein: CASSHSTGNYGYTF; D gene: TRBD1; V gene: TRBV28; J gene: TRBJ1-2
CDR3 DNA: TGTGCCAACAGTATGGATTTTTCACCCCTCCACTTT; CDR3 protein: CANSMDFSPLHF; D gene: -; V gene: TRBV27; J gene: TRBJ1-6
CDR3 DNA: TGTGCCAGCAGCCGAACCCGGACAGGGGGTATCATTTCCTACGAGCAGTACTTC; CDR3 protein: CASSRTRTGGIISYEQYF; D gene: TRBD1; V gene: TRBV5-6; J gene: TRBJ2-7
CDR3 DNA: TGTGCCAGCACCTGGACGTCGGCGAACACCGGGGAGCTGTTTTTT; CDR3 protein: CASTWTSANTGELFF; D gene: -; V gene: TRBV5-6; J gene: TRBJ2-2